This T cell receptor (beta chain) emerged from a study of cytomegalovirus exposure and HLA in healthy donors. Study overall: Early released data had about 80 million unique TCRs, all coming from HLA-typed donors.

Looked up from germline, CDR1 is SGHAT and CDR2 is FQNNGV. The CDR3 is 14 amino acids. J gave up 5 bases and V 10 bases, and 11 bases lay outside the gene matches. A multiplex PCR was run with 60 Vbeta primers and 13 Jbeta primers. The repertoire was sequenced with immunoSEQ multiplex PCR; TCRdb's copy has only in-frame clones and lacks some. The sample lists about 63,000 clones; 65% to 85% were seen once. Study-level points and caveats: In an earlier analysis, in some 600 donors, most V segments appeared productive either ~90% or ~30% of the time.

Points on this clone: Antigen: not known.

The material sequenced was PBMCs. The chain joins TRBV11-2 to TRBJ2-1; 7 bases are a match to TRBD2. The receptor was isolated from a woman younger than 45 in good health and CMV-seronegative. This chain's CDR3 is CATSPSGPHNEQFF. The CDR3 DNA sequence: TGTGCCACCTCCCCTAGCGGCCCTCACAATGAGCAGTTCTTC.